This is a list of T cell receptor beta chains from one sample in a study of shared clonotypes between healthy human individuals. Measured with immunoSEQ multiplex PCR; TCRdb has only the in-frame clones, and not every one. This table holds 2 million to 3 million clones, around 90% found once. Sequencing input: naive CD4+ T cells sorted from blood. These receptors were taken from a man aged 18 to 30 in good health. CDR3s leave out the opening cysteine and the closing phenylalanine or tryptophan. A D gene is named only where the DNA matches it firmly.

CDR3 length	D gene	V gene	J gene	CDR3 protein
14	.	TRBV6-6	TRBJ2-2	ASSYPTTPNTGELF
16	TRBD2	TRBV5-1	TRBJ2-3	ASSLARTSGEITDTQY
14	TRBD2	TRBV5-1	TRBJ2-3	ASSFTSGSGTDTQY
11	.	TRBV5-1	TRBJ1-1	ASSVARDTEAF
11	TRBD1	TRBV5-1	TRBJ2-5	ASSNRGEETQY
13	TRBD1	TRBV19	TRBJ2-7	ASRSGTGAPYEQY
15	.	TRBV27	TRBJ2-1	ASSLSSSDGGYNEQF
11	TRBD2	TRBV5-1	TRBJ2-1	ASSSSGYNEQF
11	TRBD1	TRBV28	TRBJ1-2	ASRGQGRYGYT
12	.	TRBV30	TRBJ1-2	AWSVRVQGVGYT
12	.	TRBV19	TRBJ2-4	ASSITLGFGIQY
13	.	TRBV12-5	TRBJ1-1	ASGLGEEANTEAF